One TCR beta chain is described in this entry. Its antigen specificity is not known. Per-base qualities were not stored, and no clone one base away is much larger. This sample stems from a study of blood T cell repertoires in COVID-19 (dated by TCRdb to about 2020). About the study as a whole: Collaborator samples came from the United States, Italy and Spain and covered acute and convalescent phases of COVID-19. The material from the prospective study consisted of cDNA or gDNA derived from T cells, B-cell-depleted T cells, or PBMCs. Subjects who had been exposed to COVID-19, were actively infected with it, or had recovered from it provided the deeply sampled blood TCRbeta repertoires that made up the dataset. The repertoires were released in a freely available public database intended as a resource for research on the immune response to SARS-CoV-2. The samples were drawn from the first 160 participants of the ongoing ImmuneRACE study and from about 1,200 subjects provided by 6 global collaborators. The sample metadata nearly always contained a de-identified subject ID, COVID-19 status, age in years and sex. Where available, HLA class I and class II types were taken from metadata supplied by the sample provider and were not determined by assay-based typing. Summary of the overall study and its limitations: The quantity of clinical and demographic metadata differed by source and by participant and was supplied without curation.

The collaborating institutions used their own protocols to collect whole blood in K2EDTA tubes. Collaborator samples were shipped for TCRbeta analysis as frozen whole blood, isolated PBMCs, or DNA extracted from either sample type. TCRbeta CDR3 regions were amplified from genomic DNA by means of the immunoSEQ Assay, a bias-controlled multiplex PCR. The source study handled its data this way. The number of nucleated cells in each sample was estimated by amplification of reference gene primers within the assay. Sequence reads were collapsed and filtered to measure the absolute abundance of every unique TCRbeta CDR3 rearrangement. For each sample, productive Simpson clonality was calculated as the square root of Simpson's diversity index over productive rearrangements. TCRdb holds this immuneACCESS table with in-frame rearrangements only. Some clones are missing; in checked studies, unresolved V genes explain under half, and the rest has no known cause. The V and J calls and clone size are taken from that table; D and trimming were inferred from the DNA. The sample has about 140,000 clones on record, about four fifths of them singletons. The ten largest clones take up about 8% of the sample.

From V the trimming removes 3 bases and from J it removes 6 bases, while the gene matches leave 22 bases of the junction unaccounted for. The CDR3 spans 20 residues, from the cysteine through the phenylalanine. The entry retains the CDR3 DNA only, 60 bases that are in frame from base 1. In the germline V gene, CDR1 corresponds to MRHNA and CDR2 to SNTAGT. The sequence was collected from a human donor in a cohort sampled during active COVID-19. The sequenced material came from peripheral blood. The chain joins TRBV6-4 to TRBJ2-5; the junction holds 10 bases that match TRBD2. The nucleotides read TGTGCCAGCAGTGAAGAAGGGCCCAGCGGAGCGGGGGGGACCAAAAAGACCCAGTACTTC. The resulting protein is CASSEEGPSGAGGTKKTQYF.